This is a list of T cell receptor beta chains from one sample in a study of T cell responses to AZD1222 COVID-19 vaccine. Method: immunoSEQ multiplex PCR; TCRdb's copy keeps in-frame clones and lacks some. The sample lists some 150,000 clones, approximately 91% occurring once. Sequencing used peripheral blood, obtained after recovery from COVID-19. Receptor source: an adult who had recovered from COVID-19. CDR3s include the opening cysteine and the closing phenylalanine or tryptophan. Each record gives: V gene, clone size, D gene, J gene, CDR3 DNA, CDR3 protein. D genes are given only for firm matches. Size is omitted from some rows. Given values are once, few, many or a class for expanded clones.

V: TRBV7-6
size: NA
D: TRBD1
J: TRBJ2-2
DNA: TGTGCCAGCAGCTTAGCTGACAGGGGGACCGGGGAGCTGTTTTTT
CDR3: CASSLADRGTGELFF

V: TRBV9
size: NA
D: NA
J: TRBJ1-3
DNA: TGTGCCAGCAGCCCCTACAGGTTGGGCGCTGGAAACACCATATATTTT
CDR3: CASSPYRLGAGNTIYF

V: TRBV7-2
size: NA
D: NA
J: TRBJ2-3
DNA: TGTGCCAGCAGCTTAGCGCCCGGGTCCACAGATACGCAGTATTTT
CDR3: CASSLAPGSTDTQYF

V: TRBV5-1
size: NA
D: TRBD2
J: TRBJ2-1
DNA: TGCGCCAGCAGCAAGTCCGGGACTACGAACAATGAGCAGTTCTTC
CDR3: CASSKSGTTNNEQFF

V: TRBV19
size: NA
D: NA
J: TRBJ2-2
DNA: TGTGCCAGTAGTATGTGGGACACCGGGGAGCTGTTTTTT
CDR3: CASSMWDTGELFF

V: TRBV7-2
size: NA
D: NA
J: TRBJ1-1
DNA: TGTGCCAGCAGCTTAGGGCCGAATTCGGGCACTGAAGCTTTCTTT
CDR3: CASSLGPNSGTEAFF

V: TRBV28
size: NA
D: NA
J: TRBJ1-4
DNA: TGTGCCAGTAGGCTTCCAACTAATGAAAAACTGTTTTTT
CDR3: CASRLPTNEKLFF

V: TRBV5-1
size: NA
D: NA
J: TRBJ2-3
DNA: TGCGCCAGCAGCCTGGGCCTCACAGATACGCAGTATTTT
CDR3: CASSLGLTDTQYF

V: TRBV19
size: NA
D: NA
J: TRBJ1-1
DNA: TGTGCCAGTAAGGCGGCTGGAGGCACTGAAGCTTTCTTT
CDR3: CASKAAGGTEAFF

V: TRBV5-1
size: NA
D: NA
J: TRBJ2-3
DNA: TGCGCCAGCAGCTTTGGGTTGGAGCGGGGCACAGATACGCAGTATTTT
CDR3: CASSFGLERGTDTQYF

V: TRBV5-1
size: NA
D: TRBD1
J: TRBJ1-2
DNA: TGCGCCACCACCCCGACAGGGGAAGGCGGCTACACCTTC
CDR3: CATTPTGEGGYTF

V: TRBV6-4
size: NA
D: NA
J: TRBJ2-3
DNA: TGTGCCAGCAGTGACTCAGGGGGTACGCAGTATTTT
CDR3: CASSDSGGTQYF

V: TRBV7-2
size: NA
D: NA
J: TRBJ2-7
DNA: TGTGCCAGCAGCTTAGCGCAGGGCGGGAGTGAGGGGGAATACGAGCAGTACTTC
CDR3: CASSLAQGGSEGEYEQYF

V: TRBV7-2
size: once
D: TRBD1
J: TRBJ1-1
DNA: TGTGCCAGCAGCCCGGTTGGGGACAGGGACAGGGGTGAAGCTTTCTTT
CDR3: CASSPVGDRDRGEAFF

V: TRBV5-1
size: NA
D: TRBD2
J: TRBJ2-5
DNA: TGCGCCAGCAGCTTGGGTAGCGGGGGTCAGGAGACCCAGTACTTC
CDR3: CASSLGSGGQETQYF

V: TRBV2
size: NA
D: NA
J: TRBJ2-1
DNA: TGTGCCAGCAGTCGACTTAAGATTGAGCAGTTCTTC
CDR3: CASSRLKIEQFF

V: TRBV19
size: NA
D: TRBD1
J: TRBJ2-7
DNA: TGTGCCAGTAGTATAGATCAGACAGGGGTGGTCGAGCAGTACTTC
CDR3: CASSIDQTGVVEQYF

V: TRBV5-1
size: NA
D: TRBD2
J: TRBJ2-1
DNA: TGCGCCAGCAGCTTGGCCCTGACTAGCGGGGAGCTCAATGAGCAGTTCTTC
CDR3: CASSLALTSGELNEQFF

V: TRBV6-2/TRBV6-3
size: NA
D: TRBD2
J: TRBJ2-3
DNA: TGTGCCAGCAGTCCGCTCCCCCTTACTAGCGCAAACACAGATACGCAGTATTTT
CDR3: CASSPLPLTSANTDTQYF

V: TRBV12-3/TRBV12-4
size: NA
D: TRBD1
J: TRBJ1-6
DNA: TGTGCCAGCACCCGACAGGGTTATTCACCCCTCCACTTT
CDR3: CASTRQGYSPLHF

V: TRBV5-5
size: few
D: TRBD1
J: TRBJ1-2
DNA: TGTGCCAGCAGCTTGTGGGACAGCGCTAACTATGGCTACACCTTC
CDR3: CASSLWDSANYGYTF

V: TRBV7-2
size: once
D: NA
J: TRBJ2-7
DNA: TGTGCCAGCAGCGGAAGTTACGAGCAGTACTTC
CDR3: CASSGSYEQYF

V: TRBV19
size: NA
D: TRBD1
J: TRBJ1-5
DNA: TGTGCCAGTAGTATTCAGGGGGCCCATCAGCCCCAGCATTTT
CDR3: CASSIQGAHQPQHF

V: TRBV3-1/TRBV3-2
size: NA
D: TRBD1
J: TRBJ2-2
DNA: TGTGCCAGCAGCCAGACAGGGTCCGGGGAGCTGTTTTTT
CDR3: CASSQTGSGELFF

V: TRBV11-2
size: few
D: TRBD2
J: TRBJ2-7
DNA: TGTGCCAGCAGCTTAGAGCGTAGCGGGGGCTACGAGCAGTACTTC
CDR3: CASSLERSGGYEQYF

V: TRBV4-3
size: NA
D: NA
J: TRBJ1-3
DNA: TGCGCCAGCAGCCAAGTCCAGGGAGGGGTTGGAAACACCATATATTTT
CDR3: CASSQVQGGVGNTIYF

V: TRBV5-1
size: NA
D: NA
J: TRBJ2-5
DNA: TGCGCCAGCAGCCTTGGGACCGACGAGGAGACCCAGTACTTC
CDR3: CASSLGTDEETQYF